The T cell receptor (beta chain) described here comes from a study of blood T cell repertoires in COVID-19. Across the whole study: The study drew acute and convalescent COVID-19 samples from the United States, Italy and Spain.

This CDR3 is 14 amino acids long. Germline V gene lookup returns CDR1 SEHNR and CDR2 FQNEAQ (reference sequence). Deletions cut 4 bases from V and 2 bases from J, with 6 bases between. Authors' processing steps: It was from reference gene primer amplification that nucleated cell counts were estimated. TCRdb's table, derived via immunoSEQ multiplex PCR, lists solely in-frame clones and lacks some. Clone size and V and J calls were adopted from that table, with D and trimming inferred from the DNA. The repertoire holds 130,000 to 150,000 clones, with around 72% as singletons. V is TRBV7-9 and J is TRBJ2-6; D ambiguous. The sequence was obtained from a woman aged 60-75 years with acute or convalescent COVID-19. Material: peripheral blood. In DNA form, the CDR3 reads TGTGCCAGCAGCTACTCGACTGGGGCCAACGTCCTGACTTTC. This encodes CASSYSTGANVLTF. Full variable domain (remainder filled in from reference TRBV7-9 and TRBJ2-6): DTGVSQNPRHKITKRGQNVTFRCDPISEHNRLYWYRQTLGQGPEFLTYFQNEAQLEKSRLLSDRFSAERPKGSFSTLEIQRTEQGDSAMYLCASSYSTGANVLTFGAGSRLTVL.